This T cell receptor beta chain originates from a study of blood T cell repertoires in COVID-19. Looking at the study overall: Whether acute or convalescent, the COVID-19 samples came from the United States, Italy and Spain. PBMCs, B-cell-depleted T cells, or T cells provided the cDNA or gDNA that made up the material.

In the original processing: By means of reference gene primer amplification, nucleated cell counts were estimated. The method was immunoSEQ multiplex PCR; TCRdb's version includes in-frame clones alone and lacks a portion of them. That table supplies the V and J calls and clone size; D and trimming were determined from the DNA. Among 95,000 to 150,000 clones listed, around nine tenths were seen once. Germline V gene data show CDR1 as WNHNN and CDR2 as SYGVQD (reference sequence). J lost 8 bases, V lost 10 bases, and 12 bases had no gene match. The CDR3 has 14 residues. The TCR sequence derives from a woman older than 75 with acute or convalescent COVID-19. The material sequenced was peripheral blood. The gene calls are TRBV10-1 and TRBJ1-5; 9 nucleotides match TRBD1. In nucleotides, the CDR3 is TGCGCCAACGACCGGGACAGGGTAGGTGAGCCCCAGCATTTT. This codes for CANDRDRVGEPQHF.